The sequence of this T cell receptor (beta chain) was determined in a study of T cells in Graves' hyperthyroidism and ophthalmopathy. Study-wide findings and caveats: From stable hyperthyroidism, ophthalmopathy was separated by a 13 V-J model. Within blood appeared most thyroid clonotypes that had expanded above 0.001.

Authors of the study amplified TCR beta CDR3 regions from RNA transcripts. HTBI primers were the set used in a first-round RT-PCR of the TCR CDR3. TCRdb itself ran the multiplex PCR reads through MiXCR, one entry per CDR3 protein. The sample consists of about 340,000 distinct CDR3 sequences, around 23% of them appearing once. The CDR3 contains 13 residues. V was shortened by 8 bases and J by 7 bases, with 15 bases between the two germline ends. In germline, CDR1 is WSHSY, CDR2 SAAADI. This clonotype was detected ten times or more. The antigen is undetermined. Graves' hyperthyroidism was deemed stable given no ophthalmopathy progression within 18 months. Clinical symptoms, serum thyroxine, TRAb, thyroid ultrasound and orbital computed tomography established diagnosis.

The specimen was blood. The rearrangement links TRBV10-2 to TRBJ1-5, with D possibly being TRBD1 (6 bases). The clonotype originates from a woman aged 45-59 years with Graves' hyperthyroidism. The CDR3 here is CASHGQLNQPQHF. CDR3 DNA: TGCGCCAGCCACGGACAGTTAAACCAGCCCCAGCATTTT.